Below, 24 T cell receptor beta chains from the same sample are listed, as sequenced in a study of blood T cell repertoires in COVID-19. Assay used: immunoSEQ multiplex PCR; TCRdb lists only in-frame clones, some missing. The sample gives about 140,000 clones, around 80% of which show up once; roughly 4.9% is in the top ten. The sample was PBMCs or T cells enriched from blood (not recorded which). The receptors were gathered from a man in his 70s who had been exposed to COVID-19.

The chain links TRBV7-9 to TRBJ2-7; tentative D call: TRBD1 (5 bases). Per germline, CDR1 SEHNR and CDR2 FQNEAQ (reference sequence). The CDR3 is made up of 12 amino acids. Trimming left V 5 bases short and J 6 bases short, with 11 bases between. CDR3 sequence reads: CASSPGHFEQYF. The CDR3 nucleotides read TGTGCCAGCAGCCCCGGACATTTCGAGCAGTACTTC.

DNA for the CDR3: TGCAGCGTTTTGGGGCCCCCTGCGGGAGCGTCAGATACGCAGTATTTT. Protein product: CSVLGPPAGASDTQYF. The V gene is TRBV29-1, the J gene TRBJ2-3; 7 bases fit TRBD2. The CDR3 is 16 residues long. V lost 5 bases, J lost 4 bases, and 15 bases stayed unmatched. Germline CDR1 and CDR2: SQVTM and ANQGSEA.

The chain joins TRBV7-2 to TRBJ2-7, with no clear D. The V gene's germline CDR1 is SGHTA and CDR2 FQGNSA. The germline V and J ends were trimmed by 4 bases and 6 bases, with 13 bases remaining between them. The CDR3 runs to 13 residues. The CDR3 here is CASSSRGPTEQYF. In nucleotides, the CDR3 is TGTGCCAGCAGCTCTCGTGGGCCGACCGAGCAGTACTTC.

This clone was observed a few times. The rearrangement uses TRBV5-1 and TRBJ2-7, with 7 bases identical to TRBD1. Trimming took 2 bases from V and 2 from J; bases not matched to a gene: 7. Germline values: CDR1 SGHRS, CDR2 YFSETQ. The CDR3 sequence is 15 residues long. The CDR3 here is CASSLRTGDPYEQYF. The DNA for the CDR3 is TGCGCCAGCAGCTTACGGACAGGAGACCCCTACGAGCAGTACTTC.

The chain employs TRBV4-2 and TRBJ2-7; the match to TRBD1 covers 11 bases. The length of the CDR3 is 15 residues. V dropped 4 bases and J dropped 6; count of bases not matched to a gene: 8. Germline V gene data show CDR1 as LGHNA and CDR2 as YNFKEQ. The CDR3: CASSRKDRGRLEQYF. CDR3 sequence (DNA): TGTGCCAGCAGCCGAAAGGACAGGGGGCGGCTCGAGCAGTACTTC.

This chain links TRBV5-6 with TRBJ2-1, with a possible D match to TRBD1 (5 bases). Per the germline V gene, CDR1 is SGHDT and CDR2 is YYEEEE. V lost 3 bases and J 3 bases, leaving 16 bases between the germline ends. This CDR3 spans 16 amino acids. CDR3 nucleotides: TGTGCCAGCAGCTCATCCCCCGGCAGGGTCTACAATGAGCAGTTCTTC. It encodes CASSSSPGRVYNEQFF.

This rearrangement joins TRBV6-5 to TRBJ1-5; unclear D gene. The V gene's germline CDR1 is MNHEY and CDR2 SVGAGI. Trimming pared 0 bases from V and 7 bases from J, leaving 13 bases between. This CDR3 contains 15 residues. CDR3 in amino acids: CASSYSSELRQPQHF. DNA for the CDR3: TGTGCCAGCAGTTACTCGAGTGAGTTACGCCAGCCCCAGCATTTT.

In this sample, this clone turned up a few times. V gene TRBV7-9 combines with J gene TRBJ1-4; tentative D call: TRBD1 (5 bases). V lost 8 bases and J lost 7, with 14 bases in between. Germline CDR1 SEHNR, CDR2 FQNEAQ (reference sequence). The CDR3 is 13 residues long. For the CDR3, the DNA is TGTGCCAGCGGAACGGGGGGGACTGAAAAACTGTTTTTT. Translation: CASGTGGTEKLFF.

V gene TRBV7-2 combines with J gene TRBJ2-3; 9 bases line up with TRBD2. CDR1 and CDR2 from the germline V gene are SGHTA and FQGNSA. J lost 2 bases, V lost 1 base, and 1 base had no gene match. CDR3 length equals 15 residues. CDR3 sequence: CASSLVAGVTDTQYF. The DNA for the CDR3 is TGTGCCAGCAGCTTAGTAGCGGGGGTCACAGATACGCAGTATTTT.

V is TRBV15 and J is TRBJ2-5; maybe TRBD2 (6 bases). The CDR3 sequence is 15 residues long. CDR1 and CDR2 (germline): LNHNV, YYDKDF (reference sequence). The V end lost 3 bases, the J end lost 0 bases, and 11 bases lay between the germline ends. The CDR3 nucleotides are TGTGCCACCAGCAGGATGGGGGGAAACCAAGAGACCCAGTACTTC. Amino acids: CATSRMGGNQETQYF.

The rearrangement uses TRBV11-2 and TRBJ1-6; 7 bases are shared with TRBD1. This CDR3 spans 15 amino acids. The V gene end was trimmed by 5 bases and the J gene end by 3 bases; junction bases not matched to a gene: 4. CDR1 is SGHAT and CDR2 is FQNNGV in the germline V gene. The CDR3 is CASSLRTGYNSPLHF. CDR3 in DNA: TGTGCCAGCAGCCTCCGGACAGGCTATAATTCACCCCTCCACTTT.

V is TRBV19 and J is TRBJ2-2; TRBD1 aligns across 11 bases. The CDR3 has 16 residues. Germline loops: CDR1 LNHDA, CDR2 SQIVND (reference sequence). V lost 7 bases, J lost 5 bases, and 9 bases stayed unmatched. The CDR3 is CASKFTGTGGTGELFF. The CDR3 DNA reads as TGTGCCAGTAAATTTACCGGGACAGGGGGAACCGGGGAGCTGTTTTTT.

The genes are TRBV29-1 and TRBJ1-5, with D hard to call. Germline V CDR1 and CDR2: SQVTM, ANQGSEA. With 5 bases removed from V and 3 bases from J, the gap between germline ends came to 11 bases. There are 13 residues in the CDR3. The CDR3 coding sequence is TGCAGCGTTTGCCAGACACTCAATCAGCCCCAGCATTTT. This encodes CSVCQTLNQPQHF.

This clone came up a few times. The chain carries TRBV3-1 (or the pseudogene TRBV3-2) and TRBJ1-2, with 11 bases identical to TRBD1. V trimming: 1 base; J trimming: 7 bases; junction bases outside the gene matches: 5. This CDR3 comprises 15 residues. Per the germline V gene, CDR1 is LGHDT and CDR2 is YNNKEL (reference sequence). The CDR3 bases are TGTGCCAGCAGCCAAGCCCGGACAGGGGGCAGTGGCTACACCTTC. It translates to CASSQARTGGSGYTF.

A few counts support this clone. The chain links TRBV4-3 to TRBJ2-7; 9 bases are shared with TRBD1. J lost 6 bases, V lost 0 bases, and 6 bases had no gene match. The CDR3 has 15 residues. Germline CDR1 and CDR2: LGHNA and YSLEER. This CDR3 reads CASSQEGGQGGEQYF. The CDR3 bases are TGCGCCAGCAGCCAAGAAGGGGGACAGGGAGGCGAGCAGTACTTC.

The chain couples TRBV5-1 to TRBJ2-7; 10 bases agree with TRBD1. The CDR3 runs to 13 residues. CDR1 is SGHRS, CDR2 YFSETQ, per germline. The V segment lost 2 bases and the J segment 7 bases; nucleotides outside the gene matches: 3. DNA of the CDR3: TGCGCCAGCAGCTTAGGGACAGGGGAAGAGCAGTACTTC. Translating it yields CASSLGTGEEQYF. Drawing the rest from reference TRBV5-1 and TRBJ2-7, the complete variable domain is KAGVTQTPRYLIKTRGQQVTLSCSPISGHRSVSWYQQTPGQGLQFLFEYFSETQRNKGNFPGRFSGRQFSNSRSEMNVSTLELGDSALYLCASSLGTGEEQYFGPGTRLTVT.

This chain connects TRBV15 to TRBJ2-5; no firm D call. Trimming took off 0 bases at V and 2 bases at J, with 10 bases between the two ends. The CDR3 is 15 amino acids. The germline gives CDR1 LNHNV, CDR2 YYDKDF (reference sequence). The CDR3 loop reads CATSRDLQTQETQYF. The CDR3 region has the DNA TGTGCCACCAGCAGAGATCTACAGACACAAGAGACCCAGTACTTC.

The chain couples TRBV2 to TRBJ2-1; 7 bases agree with TRBD2. The CDR3 is made up of 15 amino acids. Germline V gives CDR1 SNHLY, CDR2 FYNNEI. After removal of 8 bases from V and 7 bases from J, the junction contained 14 bases not matched to a gene. The CDR3 DNA reads as TGTGCCAGCCTCCGTGGGGGGGGGACTCGGAATGAGCAGTTCTTC. Translated: CASLRGGGTRNEQFF.

The chain recombines TRBV7-2 with TRBJ1-6, with D maybe TRBD1 (6 bases). Germline V CDR1 and CDR2: SGHTA, FQGNSA. This CDR3 comprises 16 residues. Trimming stripped 0 bases from V and 7 bases from J, with 13 bases between. The CDR3 DNA sequence: TGTGCCAGCAGCTTAGCGTACGACAGGTTCAATTCACCCCTCCACTTT. It codes for CASSLAYDRFNSPLHF.

The rearrangement joins TRBV11-2 to TRBJ2-3; 8 bases fit TRBD2. This CDR3 is 16 amino acids long. CDR1 SGHAT and CDR2 FQNNGV come from the germline V gene. The V gene end was trimmed by 5 bases and the J gene end by 3 bases; junction bases not matched to a gene: 10. The CDR3 loop reads CASSPELGGVTDTQYF. Written as DNA, the CDR3 is TGTGCCAGCAGCCCCGAGCTCGGGGGGGTGACAGATACGCAGTATTTT.

This chain joins TRBV19 and TRBJ1-6; D unresolved. CDR3 length: 13 amino acids. V lost 4 bases and J lost 7, with 8 bases in between. The germline V gene encodes CDR1 LNHDA and CDR2 SQIVND (reference sequence). The CDR3 spells CASSNTENSPLHF. CDR3 coding DNA: TGTGCCAGTAGTAACACAGAGAATTCACCCCTCCACTTT.

In this sample, this clone turned up a few times. The chain has TRBV5-5 and TRBJ1-2; D uncertain. The CDR3 totals 13 residues. V was shortened by 0 bases and J by 9 bases, with 12 bases between the two germline ends. CDR1 SGHKS and CDR2 YYEKEE come from the germline V gene (reference sequence). The CDR3 region is CASSLAGFVSYTF. The CDR3 DNA reads as TGTGCCAGCAGCTTGGCCGGGTTTGTGAGCTACACCTTC.

The chain joins TRBV29-1 to TRBJ2-3; a weak D match, TRBD1 (6 bases). The germline V and J ends were trimmed by 2 bases and 3 bases, with 12 bases remaining between them. The germline gives CDR1 SQVTM, CDR2 ANQGSEA. This CDR3 is built from 14 residues. CDR3 in amino acids: CSVERWQGTDTQYF. The DNA of the CDR3 is TGCAGCGTTGAACGTTGGCAGGGGACAGATACGCAGTATTTT.

The rearrangement joins TRBV5-1 to TRBJ2-3, with D perhaps TRBD1 (6 bases). The V gene's germline CDR1 is SGHRS and CDR2 YFSETQ. CDR3 size: 18 residues. V was pared by 4 bases and J by 3 bases, with 24 bases between. DNA of the CDR3: TGCGCCAGCAGCCTGACCCCGGACAGCCCTTTTTTAACAGATACGCAGTATTTT. Translated, it gives CASSLTPDSPFLTDTQYF.